A selection of T cell receptor beta chains follows, all from one sample in a study of blood T cells in healthy people across ages. TCRdb independently ran MiXCR on the 5' RACE reads; one entry per CDR3 protein. The sample carries hundreds of thousands of distinct CDR3 sequences, around 25% recorded once. These data also featured in a second study, about T cells of mothers and their children.

The sequenced material came from blood. These receptors came from a boy between 10 and 17 years old in good health. Each CDR3 is given with its conserved first and last residue. A D gene is named only where the DNA matches it firmly. Size is omitted from some rows. Given values are once, few, many or a class for expanded clones.

.	TRBV12-3/TRBV12-4	TRBJ1-4	TRBD1	CASSQGQVNEKLFF	TGTGCCAGCAGCCAAGGACAGGTTAATGAAAAACTGTTTTTT
few	TRBV12-3/TRBV12-4	TRBJ2-7	TRBD2	CASSPGTSDEQYF	TGTGCCAGCAGTCCAGGGACTAGCGACGAGCAGTACTTC
few	TRBV6-5	TRBJ1-2	TRBD1	CASSYAGTAKRGYTF	TGTGCCAGCAGTTACGCCGGGACAGCCAAAAGGGGCTACACCTTC
few	TRBV9	TRBJ2-5	.	CASSVVGNQETQYF	TGTGCCAGCAGCGTAGTGGGGAACCAAGAGACCCAGTACTTC
many	TRBV3-1	TRBJ2-3	.	CASIAGNTDTQYF	TGTGCCAGCATAGCTGGAAACACAGATACGCAGTATTTT
few	TRBV9	TRBJ2-1	TRBD1	CASSVEVGGREQFF	TGTGCCAGCAGCGTAGAAGTAGGGGGCCGTGAGCAGTTCTTC
few	TRBV15	TRBJ2-5	.	CAASWGWETQYF	TGTGCCGCCAGCTGGGGGTGGGAGACCCAGTACTTC
few	TRBV12-3/TRBV12-4	TRBJ2-7	TRBD2	CASSDRGLAGDEQYF	TGTGCCAGCAGCGACCGGGGACTAGCGGGGGACGAGCAGTACTTC
few	TRBV29-1	TRBJ2-5	.	CSVARRETQYF	TGCAGCGTCGCTCGGCGGGAGACCCAGTACTTC
.	TRBV14	TRBJ2-7	TRBD2	CASSSLGRASYEQYF	TGTGCCAGCAGCTCACTGGGGAGGGCTTCCTACGAGCAGTACTTC
few	TRBV2	TRBJ2-5	TRBD1	CASSFGQEQYF	TGTGCCAGCAGTTTCGGACAGGAGCAGTACTTC
many	TRBV29-1	TRBJ1-1	TRBD1	CSVAPGQGTEAFF	TGCAGCGTCGCACCGGGACAGGGGACTGAAGCTTTCTTT
few	TRBV4-1	TRBJ1-5	.	CASSPLGGWKPQHF	TGCGCCAGCAGCCCTCTCGGGGGTTGGAAGCCCCAGCATTTT
.	TRBV2	TRBJ2-4	.	CAGRTGHIQYF	TGTGCCGGCAGAACGGGCCACATTCAGTACTTC
.	TRBV27	TRBJ2-5	TRBD1	CASSSGQASETQYF	TGTGCCAGCAGTTCCGGACAGGCCTCCGAGACCCAGTACTTC
once	TRBV24-1	TRBJ2-5	.	CATSDRGEALDF	TGTGCCACCAGTGACCGCGGGGAAGCTTTGGACTTC
.	TRBV5-1	TRBJ1-6	.	CASSTVSYNSPLHF	TGCGCCAGCAGCACCGTCTCCTATAATTCACCCCTCCACTTT
.	TRBV12-3/TRBV12-4	TRBJ2-1	TRBD2	CASSPFQAGGPSEQFF	TGTGCCAGCAGTCCCTTTCAAGCGGGGGGGCCCTCTGAGCAGTTCTTC
.	TRBV4-1	TRBJ2-1	TRBD1	CASSPWGETGVYNEQFF	TGCGCCAGCAGCCCCTGGGGGGAGACAGGGGTCTACAATGAGCAGTTCTTC
.	TRBV6-5	TRBJ2-7	.	CASSPSGGVPYEQYF	TGTGCCAGCAGCCCCTCCGGCGGGGTCCCCTACGAGCAGTACTTC
once	TRBV7-9	TRBJ1-2	.	CASSLEGAYRYTF	TGTGCCAGCAGCTTGGAGGGCGCTTATCGCTACACCTTC
.	TRBV2	TRBJ1-1	.	CASSGHRFLNTEAFF	TGTGCCAGCTCGGGACACCGCTTTCTGAACACTGAAGCTTTCTTT
few	TRBV20-1	TRBJ1-2	TRBD1	CSGNEQGTYGYTF	TGCAGTGGCAACGAACAGGGGACCTATGGCTACACCTTC
few	TRBV7-6	TRBJ2-6	.	CASSARVSGANVLTF	TGTGCCAGCAGCGCCCGGGTATCTGGGGCCAACGTCCTGACTTTC
many	TRBV29-1	TRBJ2-5	.	CSVEVGAQETQYF	TGCAGCGTTGAAGTGGGGGCTCAAGAGACCCAGTACTTC
.	TRBV28	TRBJ2-7	TRBD1	CASSDRGSGEQYF	TGTGCCAGCAGCGACAGGGGGTCGGGAGAGCAGTACTTC
few	TRBV6-5	TRBJ2-7	.	CASSNRISYEQYF	TGTGCCAGCAGCAACAGAATCTCCTACGAGCAGTACTTC
few	TRBV19	TRBJ2-1	.	CASSTDPNRGGVEQFF	TGTGCCAGTAGTACGGATCCCAACAGGGGGGGGGTTGAGCAGTTCTTC
few	TRBV7-9	TRBJ2-7	TRBD1	CASTPEGTGGREQYF	TGTGCCAGCACCCCAGAAGGGACAGGTGGACGCGAGCAGTACTTC
few	TRBV5-1	TRBJ2-1	.	CASSLDYLGEQFF	TGCGCCAGCAGCTTGGACTATTTGGGGGAGCAGTTCTTC
.	TRBV27	TRBJ2-2	.	CASSLRSIGAGELFF	TGTGCCAGCAGTTTAAGGTCCATAGGGGCCGGGGAGCTGTTTTTT
few	TRBV6-5	TRBJ2-7	.	CASSYYSGSYEQYF	TGTGCCAGCAGTTACTATTCAGGGTCCTACGAGCAGTACTTC
.	TRBV12-3/TRBV12-4	TRBJ2-7	TRBD1	CASTLGRRGTGHDEQYF	TGTGCCAGCACCCTGGGCCGGAGAGGGACAGGGCATGACGAGCAGTACTTC
.	TRBV29-1	TRBJ2-5	.	CSVARTSRETQYF	TGCAGCGTGGCCCGAACTAGCAGGGAGACCCAGTACTTC
few	TRBV18	TRBJ2-1	.	CASSPPSGLWEQFF	TGTGCCAGCTCACCACCATCCGGGTTGTGGGAGCAGTTCTTC
.	TRBV5-1	TRBJ2-3	TRBD1	CASSSLGTGVSDTQYF	TGCGCCAGCAGCTCGCTCGGGACAGGGGTTTCAGATACGCAGTATTTT
.	TRBV6-6	TRBJ2-7	.	CASTGGQHEQYF	TGTGCCAGCACAGGCGGACAACACGAGCAGTACTTC
few	TRBV7-8	TRBJ1-5	.	CASSLEIGARQPQHF	TGTGCCAGCAGCTTAGAAATAGGGGCCCGGCAGCCCCAGCATTTT